This passage covers 4 T cell receptor beta chains from one sample sequenced in a study of OX40 agonist ivuxolimab in advanced cancers. Libraries were prepared by immunoSEQ multiplex PCR; TCRdb keeps only in-frame clonotypes and omits some of them. The sample shows almost 50,000 clones, around 80% of them seen only once. The sample here was CD4+ or CD8+ T cells sorted from blood, taken in a trial of the OX40 agonist ivuxolimab. The receptors here all came from an adult with an advanced solid tumor such as melanoma, head and neck, liver or kidney cancer.

The chain uses TRBV9 and TRBJ1-3, with a weak D call TRBD1 (6 bases). The CDR3 is 15 amino acids. The germline V gene has CDR1 SGDLS and CDR2 YYNGEE. V lost 3 bases and J lost 4, with 14 bases in between. The CDR3 DNA reads TGTGCCAGCAGCGCCAGCAGGGGTGAAGGAAACACCATATATTTT. It translates to CASSASRGEGNTIYF.

The V call is TRBV5-1, the J call TRBJ1-1, with D possibly TRBD1 on 5 matching bases. The CDR3 length is 13 residues. Between the trimmed V and J ends, which lost 3 bases and 5 bases, there was a span of 11 bases. Germline V gene lookup returns CDR1 SGHRS and CDR2 YFSETQ. This CDR3 is CASSWGGLTEAFF. The CDR3 nucleotides read TGCGCCAGCAGCTGGGGGGGACTGACTGAAGCTTTCTTT.

The rearrangement uses TRBV6-5 and TRBJ2-5; 7 bases line up with TRBD1. The V gene's germline CDR1 is MNHEY and CDR2 SVGAGI. The CDR3 runs to 16 residues. V shed 4 bases and J 1 base; nucleotides not matched to a gene: 9. This CDR3 is CASSLSLGQAQETQYF. The CDR3 nucleotides read TGTGCCAGCAGTTTGAGCCTCGGACAGGCCCAAGAGACCCAGTACTTC.

The V gene is TRBV7-2, the J gene TRBJ1-5; D remains unclear. Germline V gives CDR1 SGHTA, CDR2 FQGNSA. The CDR3 contains 14 residues. The V end was cut by 5 bases, the J end by 3 bases, with 11 bases between. CDR3 in DNA: TGTGCCAGCAGCGCACACCCGACCAATCAGCCCCAGCATTTT. Its translation: CASSAHPTNQPQHF.